This T cell receptor beta chain comes out of a study of CD8 T cells in ankylosing spondylitis. Study-wide findings and caveats: Significant enrichment of disease-linked clones was reportedly seen in matched ankylosing spondylitis synovial fluid. Seemingly distinctive of ankylosing spondylitis blood was a TCR beta motif formed by eight highly homologous variants.

CDR3 length: 14 amino acids. Trimming at V came to 6 bases and at J to 1 base, leaving 0 bases not matched to a gene. Germline CDR1 is LNHDA and CDR2 is SQIVND (reference sequence). The TCR beta libraries were generated through quantitative 5'-RACE incorporating molecular barcodes. TCRdb processed the 5' RACE reads anew with MiXCR; each CDR3 protein has one entry. Among 35,000 to 45,000 distinct CDR3 sequences, roughly 9.6% were seen once, and the ten largest hold approximately 1.5%. With regard to this clonotype: Its matching antigen is unknown.

The chain joins TRBV19 to TRBJ2-2, with 9 bases fitting TRBD1. Sequencing was done on a sample of blood, either unsorted or a sorted T cell fraction (not recorded which). The receptor was isolated from a male donor with ankylosing spondylitis or in good health (not recorded which). The CDR3 spells CASRDRGNTGELFF. The CDR3 coding sequence is TGTGCCAGTAGGGACAGGGGGAACACCGGGGAGCTGTTTTTT.